A single sample is the source of the 10 T cell receptor beta chains below, sequenced in a study of T cell changes during pregnancy in multiple sclerosis. Libraries were prepared by immunoSEQ multiplex PCR; TCRdb keeps only in-frame clonotypes and omits some of them. The repertoire holds 40,000 to 50,000 clones, approximately 93% seen once, with 0.47% in the top ten. The sequenced sample was CD4+ T cells from peripheral blood mononuclear cells, obtained in the first trimester of pregnancy. These receptors originate from a female donor with multiple sclerosis, enrolled in a pregnancy study.

This chain uses TRBV4-1 with TRBJ2-7; 11 bases map to TRBD2. The germline CDR1 and CDR2 sequences are MGHRA and YSYEKL. Germline trimming cut 3 bases from V and 0 bases from J; bases unmatched to any gene: 4. The CDR3 contains 16 residues. CDR3 sequence reads: CASSQHSGGASYEQYF. CDR3 sequence (DNA): TGCGCCAGCAGCCAGCATAGCGGGGGGGCCTCCTACGAGCAGTACTTC.

The rearrangement uses TRBV18 and TRBJ2-5; no firm D call. This CDR3 region has 13 residues. CDR1 and CDR2 from the germline V gene are KGHSH and LQKENI. Deletions cut 2 bases from V and 5 bases from J, with 9 bases between. CDR3 residues: CASSPTARETQYF. For the CDR3, the DNA is TGTGCCAGCTCACCAACTGCCCGGGAGACCCAGTACTTC.

This chain connects TRBV15 to TRBJ2-7, with a weak D call TRBD2 (6 bases). Trimming left V 5 bases short and J 11 bases short, with 16 bases between. Germline V CDR1 and CDR2: LNHNV, YYDKDF (reference sequence). The CDR3 has 12 residues. The CDR3 loop is CATSPKNGGKYF. The CDR3, as DNA: TGTGCCACCAGCCCTAAAAACGGGGGAAAGTACTTC.

This chain links TRBV5-1 with TRBJ1-6, with D possibly TRBD1 on 6 matching bases. Germline V lookup: CDR1 SGHRS, CDR2 YFSETQ. The CDR3 covers 18 residues. V lost 4 bases and J lost 0, with 17 bases in between. The CDR3 here is CASSPGPGESSYNSPLHF. In DNA form, the CDR3 reads TGCGCCAGCAGCCCGGGACCAGGGGAAAGCTCCTATAATTCACCCCTCCACTTT.

The chain links TRBV4-1 to TRBJ1-3, with D tentatively TRBD1 (5 bases). CDR1 MGHRA and CDR2 YSYEKL come from the germline V gene. Trimming shortened V by 0 bases and J by 0 bases, and 9 bases separated the two germline ends. The CDR3 extends over 16 amino acids. In DNA form, the CDR3 reads TGCGCCAGCAGCCAAGAAGGGGCCTTCTCTGGAAACACCATATATTTT. The encoded protein is CASSQEGAFSGNTIYF.

The CDR3 loop reads CASRGTGGGYGYTF. As DNA, the CDR3 is TGTGCCAGCAGGGGGACAGGGGGCGGGTATGGCTACACCTTC. The rearrangement links TRBV2 to TRBJ1-2; 12 nucleotides agree with TRBD1. With V trimmed by 6 bases and J by 5 bases, 4 bases remained unmatched. Germline CDR1 SNHLY, CDR2 FYNNEI. The CDR3 length is 14 residues.

The rearrangement uses TRBV5-6 and TRBJ2-1, with TRBD2 as a possible D gene (7 bases). Looked up from germline, CDR1 is SGHDT and CDR2 is YYEEEE. V was cut by 1 base and J by 8 bases, with 16 bases left in between. This CDR3 contains 15 residues. In DNA form, the CDR3 reads TGTGCCAGCAGCTTGCAAGGGGGGGCCTCCGATGAGCAGTTCTTC. Its protein is CASSLQGGASDEQFF.

DNA of the CDR3: TGTGCCAGCACTGACGAACCGGGACAGCCCCAGCATTTT. Residues: CASTDEPGQPQHF. V gene TRBV2 combines with J gene TRBJ1-5; no clear D. CDR3 size: 13 residues. V shed 7 bases and J shed 7 bases, with 14 bases lying between them. Germline CDR1 and CDR2: SNHLY and FYNNEI.

The gene calls are TRBV9 and TRBJ2-5, with D possibly TRBD1 on 7 matching bases. Trimming took 2 bases from V and 1 from J, leaving 12 bases between them. The V gene's germline CDR1 is SGDLS and CDR2 YYNGEE. CDR3 size: 15 residues. DNA for the CDR3: TGTGCCAGCAGCGTTCGGGGGACAGTCCAAGAGACCCAGTACTTC. As protein: CASSVRGTVQETQYF.

As DNA, the CDR3 is TGTGCCAGTAGTAGCCGGGACAGGGGGAGTCAGCCCCAGCATTTT. This encodes CASSSRDRGSQPQHF. The chain joins TRBV19 to TRBJ1-5, with TRBD1 matching over 11 bases. The CDR3 length is 15 residues. Germline assignment: CDR1 LNHDA and CDR2 SQIVND (reference sequence). V trimming: 4 bases; J trimming: 6 bases; junction bases outside the gene matches: 5.